This T cell receptor beta chain was profiled in a study of shared clonotypes between healthy human individuals. Genomic DNA of unsorted samples came from roughly 90 million PBMCs. Sequencing was performed on unsorted PBMC DNA using ten immunoSEQ deep assay plates. The protocol was immunoSEQ multiplex PCR, while the TCRdb copy is restricted to in-frame clones and leaves out a portion. The table includes under 600,000 clones, about 80% detected once. A few counts support this clone. The V and J ends lost 6 bases and 2 bases respectively, with 15 bases between them. Germline CDR1 reads LNHDA; CDR2 reads SQIVND (reference sequence). The CDR3 consists of 15 residues.

The source material was PBMCs. The sequence was collected from a woman aged 40 to 50 in good health. Some clones in this sample may be carry-over from other donors' samples. The rearrangement uses TRBV19 and TRBJ2-3, with D hard to call. Written as DNA, the CDR3 is TGTGCCAGTAGGCCCTCCCGGGTCTACACAGATACGCAGTATTTT. Translation: CASRPSRVYTDTQYF.